These T cell receptor beta chains were read from a single sample in a study of vaccination and CD4 T cells after COVID-19. TCRdb reprocessed the PCR reads with MiXCR, giving one entry per CDR3 protein. Of under 15,000 distinct CDR3 sequences listed, around three fifths are singletons. Antigen specificity for these receptors is unknown. Sequencing was performed on CD4+ T cells from blood, cultured in vitro. Receptors originate from a human donor who had recovered from COVID-19. Both conserved end residues are trimmed from each CDR3. Each record gives: D gene, J gene, V gene, CDR3 protein. A D gene is named only where the DNA matches it firmly.

- | TRBJ2-7 | TRBV11-1 | ASSHDSVFEQY
- | TRBJ2-3 | TRBV20-1 | SADTGPTITTDTQY
- | TRBJ1-4 | TRBV7-2 | ASSPRDGEKLF
TRBD2 | TRBJ2-7 | TRBV10-3 | AISGSGGTLYEQY
- | TRBJ1-2 | TRBV5-1 | ASSKGGDYGYT
TRBD1 | TRBJ1-5 | TRBV19 | ASSRTGNYIANQPQH
- | TRBJ2-7 | TRBV6-5 | ASSYSGRRTYEQY
- | TRBJ2-5 | TRBV10-1 | ASSEGHQETQY
TRBD1 | TRBJ2-3 | TRBV6-4 | ASSDSQGADTQY
- | TRBJ2-3 | TRBV7-9 | ASSQGDTQY
- | TRBJ1-6 | TRBV5-1 | ASSWAGTENSPLH
- | TRBJ1-2 | TRBV7-2 | ASSRTGAPYGYT
- | TRBJ2-7 | TRBV7-9 | ASSLNSGSPEQY
TRBD2 | TRBJ2-3 | TRBV20-1 | SASPLAGPPTDTQY
- | TRBJ2-3 | TRBV10-1 | ASRSVLSGPSTDTQY
TRBD1 | TRBJ1-3 | TRBV5-6 | ASSSLSGTGTGNTIY
- | TRBJ2-3 | TRBV7-2 | ASSLNQNTDTQY
TRBD1 | TRBJ2-4 | TRBV7-2 | ASSLGQGADIQY
- | TRBJ1-5 | TRBV30 | AWSVGRGLYSNQPQH
- | TRBJ2-7 | TRBV5-1 | ASSFGNGGSYEQY
- | TRBJ2-5 | TRBV2 | ASSEGGGGGGETQY
- | TRBJ1-5 | TRBV2 | ASSDRSSNQPQH
TRBD2 | TRBJ2-4 | TRBV20-1 | SARKLAGEGSIQY
- | TRBJ2-5 | TRBV28 | ASRGHLNQETQY
- | TRBJ2-7 | TRBV28 | ASSRYEERQY
TRBD1 | TRBJ2-7 | TRBV7-9 | ASSRTLGQLHEQY
- | TRBJ1-2 | TRBV5-4 | ASSLVGAGQGYT
- | TRBJ1-2 | TRBV11-2 | ASSLGRDGYT
TRBD2 | TRBJ2-5 | TRBV30 | AWSRGGRETQY
TRBD2 | TRBJ2-3 | TRBV19 | ASSILAGGTDTQY
TRBD2 | TRBJ2-7 | TRBV6-1 | ATTEGLAGVQY
TRBD1 | TRBJ1-2 | TRBV2 | ASNPTGGSANYGYT
- | TRBJ1-5 | TRBV19 | ASSIPGISPENQPQH
- | TRBJ1-4 | TRBV15 | ATSRDAGGEKLF
- | TRBJ1-5 | TRBV7-5 | ISVPEASGRIGNQPQH
TRBD2 | TRBJ2-1 | TRBV12-3/TRBV12-4 | ASRRAGVVHNEQF
TRBD1 | TRBJ1-1 | TRBV6-5 | ASSYYRTGLGTEAF
- | TRBJ2-3 | TRBV11-2 | ASVGASPTDTQY
- | TRBJ2-5 | TRBV2 | ASSSQLKTQY
- | TRBJ2-5 | TRBV7-9 | ASGGQKTQY
- | TRBJ2-3 | TRBV21-1 | ASSTEDCTDTQY
- | TRBJ1-1 | TRBV7-2 | ASSGPGQNTEAF
- | TRBJ2-2 | TRBV19 | ASRVMVATYTGELF
- | TRBJ1-2 | TRBV6-5 | ASSSQYYEANYGYT
- | TRBJ2-5 | TRBV19 | ASSGYSQETQY
TRBD1 | TRBJ2-2 | TRBV6-4 | ASNPGQGRPNTGELF
- | TRBJ2-7 | TRBV20-1 | SARGSSDYEQY
TRBD2 | TRBJ2-2 | TRBV20-1 | SARGAGDVPGELF
- | TRBJ1-1 | TRBV18 | ASSPHTSTEAF
- | TRBJ2-3 | TRBV2 | ASSEGTPYTDTQY
- | TRBJ1-5 | TRBV20-1 | SAKGGVRPQH
- | TRBJ1-6 | TRBV11-2 | ASSLGVAGNSPLH
- | TRBJ2-3 | TRBV24-1 | ATSDSGAASTDTQY
- | TRBJ1-5 | TRBV2 | ASSRSARDNQPQH
- | TRBJ2-6 | TRBV7-3 | ASSLYNSGANVLT
- | TRBJ2-7 | TRBV7-8 | ASSYGGSRYEQY
TRBD1 | TRBJ2-7 | TRBV7-9 | ASSLGDRGRPMAYEQY
TRBD1 | TRBJ2-3 | TRBV24-1 | ATSDLQGDRVDTQY
TRBD1 | TRBJ1-1 | TRBV7-9 | ASSHRTGFEAF